The 13 T cell receptor beta chains presented below share a single source sample, sequenced in a study of T-cell memory formation after mild COVID-19. TCRdb redid the calling of the 5' RACE reads with MiXCR, one entry per CDR3 protein. This sample has about 400,000 distinct CDR3 sequences, with more than 15% found just once. The sequencing sample was made of PBMCs or a T cell subset sorted from them (not recorded which). Source of these receptors: a man between 18 and 29 years old who had mild COVID-19 (a few samples of this study predate the infection). Cell type and time point are not known.

J is TRBJ1-2 and V is TRBV6-2 or TRBV6-3; 8 positions match TRBD1. This CDR3 has 18 amino acids. The germline V gene encodes CDR1 MNHEY and CDR2 SVGEGT. V lost 5 bases and J lost 4; bases outside the gene matches: 18. Here the CDR3 reads CASSPSYSRRGRSYGYTF. In nucleotides, the CDR3 is TGTGCCAGCAGTCCTTCCTACTCTCGCAGGGGGCGATCCTATGGCTACACCTTC.

This clonotype was picked up a small number of times. This rearrangement joins TRBV7-2 to TRBJ2-5; D possibly corresponds to TRBD2 (6 bases). The V end lost 4 bases, the J end lost 1 base, and 13 bases lay between the germline ends. Germline values: CDR1 SGHTA, CDR2 FQGNSA. The CDR3 consists of 15 residues. CDR3 nucleotide sequence: TGTGCCAGCAGCTCGCAAATAGCGGTCCAAGAGACCCAGTACTTC. Protein: CASSSQIAVQETQYF. The whole variable domain, filled in from reference TRBV7-2 and TRBJ2-5, reads GAGVSQSPSNKVTEKGKDVELRCDPISGHTALYWYRQSLGQGLEFLIYFQGNSAPDKSGLPSDRFSAERTGGSVSTLTIQRTQQEDSAVYLCASSSQIAVQETQYFGPGTRLLVL.

The count of this clonotype is one. The chain couples TRBV4-1 to TRBJ2-7; perhaps D is TRBD1 or TRBD2 (5 bases each). Deletions cut 3 bases from V and 2 bases from J, with 20 bases between. The CDR3 is made up of 17 amino acids. The germline CDR1 and CDR2 sequences are MGHRA and YSYEKL. In DNA form, the CDR3 reads TGCGCCAGCAGCCAGTTCATGGGGCAGGGACGAGCCTACGAGCAGTACGTC. Protein product: CASSQFMGQGRAYEQYV.

This clonotype was seen only a few times. The chain has TRBV29-1 and TRBJ2-1, with 13 bases aligning to TRBD2. CDR3 length: 15 amino acids. Losses at the gene ends were 7 bases for V and 9 bases for J; bases not matched to a gene: 12. CDR1 is SQVTM and CDR2 is ANQGSEA in the germline V gene. CDR3 protein: CSGTTSGGSFGEQFF. CDR3 nucleotide sequence: TGCAGCGGCACGACTAGCGGGGGGTCGTTTGGTGAGCAGTTCTTC.

The chain recombines TRBV7-9 with TRBJ1-1, with 12 bases matching TRBD1. Trimming cost V 4 bases and J 1 base; bases outside gene matches: 1. The CDR3 is 15 residues long. The germline CDR1 and CDR2 sequences are SEHNR and FQNEAQ (reference sequence). This CDR3 reads CASSWGQGANTEAFF. In DNA form, the CDR3 reads TGTGCCAGCAGCTGGGGACAGGGGGCGAACACTGAAGCTTTCTTT.

This clonotype was observed a few times. CDR3 sequence reads: CASNVQGRNSPLHF. For the CDR3, the DNA is TGTGCCAGCAACGTGCAGGGGAGAAATTCACCCCTCCACTTT. V is TRBV6-6 and J is TRBJ1-6; D possibly corresponds to TRBD1 (6 bases). The V end was cut by 7 bases, the J end by 7 bases, with 14 bases between. The CDR3 extends over 14 amino acids. Germline lookup yields CDR1 MNHNY and CDR2 SVGAGI (reference sequence).

This clonotype was observed a handful of times. The rearrangement uses TRBV6-5 and TRBJ2-2; D is uncertain. The germline CDR1 and CDR2 sequences are MNHEY and SVGAGI. This CDR3 has 14 amino acids. Trimming took 2 bases from V and 8 from J, leaving 12 bases between them. In DNA, the CDR3 is TGTGCCAGCAGTTACACCGGGTTGGGTGGGGAGCTGTTTTTT. Translating it yields CASSYTGLGGELFF.

The chain has TRBV6-5 and TRBJ1-6; D ambiguous. Trimming stripped 6 bases from V and 10 bases from J, with 16 bases between. CDR3 length equals 14 residues. Germline CDR1 and CDR2: MNHEY and SVGAGI. This CDR3 is CASRLGRGGSPLHF. CDR3 in DNA: TGTGCCAGCAGACTAGGACGGGGTGGGTCACCCCTCCACTTT.

This clonotype has more than one count but fewer than ten. This chain links TRBV12-3 or TRBV12-4 with TRBJ1-2; 7 bases are a match to TRBD1. Trimming at V came to 2 bases and at J to 6 bases, leaving 9 bases not matched to a gene. This CDR3 region has 15 residues. The CDR3 nucleotides are TGTGCCAGCAGTTTACCCATGGCAGGGGGGCATGGCTACACCTTC. Translation: CASSLPMAGGHGYTF.

This clonotype was recorded a few times. The chain recombines TRBV29-1 with TRBJ2-4; 7 bases align to TRBD1. There are 15 residues in the CDR3. V was pared by 0 bases and J by 6 bases, with 8 bases of the junction left unmatched. Germline assignment: CDR1 SQVTM and CDR2 ANQGSEA. CDR3 amino acids: CSVEDPATGVNIQYF. For the CDR3, the DNA is TGCAGCGTTGAAGACCCAGCTACAGGGGTAAACATTCAGTACTTC.

This rearrangement joins TRBV5-1 to TRBJ2-5; 8 nucleotides line up with TRBD2. The CDR3 totals 16 residues. CDR1 is SGHRS and CDR2 is YFSETQ in the germline V gene. The V segment lost 0 bases and the J segment 1 base; nucleotides outside the gene matches: 5. The DNA of the CDR3 is TGCGCCAGCAGCTTGGCGAGCGGGGGTTTCCAAGAGACCCAGTACTTC. It yields the protein CASSLASGGFQETQYF.

J is TRBJ1-1 and V is TRBV27, with D tentatively TRBD1 (5 bases). Trimming removed 5 bases from V and 8 bases from J, with 18 bases in between. The CDR3 extends over 14 amino acids. CDR1 is MNHEY and CDR2 is SMNVEV in the germline V gene (reference sequence). CDR3 protein: CASSPLGRPGEAFF. For the CDR3, the DNA is TGTGCCAGCAGTCCGCTCGGACGGCCAGGGGAAGCTTTCTTT.

V and J are TRBV6-5 and TRBJ1-1; TRBD1 is a possible D gene (5 bases). The V gene lost 6 bases and the J gene lost 5 bases, with 13 bases spanning the gap. CDR1 is MNHEY and CDR2 is SVGAGI in the germline V gene. This CDR3 comprises 13 residues. In nucleotides, the CDR3 is TGTGCCAGCAGGGTGGGGGGAGCAACTGAAGCTTTCTTT. This encodes CASRVGGATEAFF.